This T cell receptor (beta chain) was documented in a study of OX40 agonist ivuxolimab in advanced cancers. About the study: Patients received the agonistic anti-OX40 (CD134) antibody ivuxolimab. Study-level results: Antigen targets of the expanded peripheral T cells went undetermined. Compared with CD4+, CD8+ T cells on average had more expanded clones.

A note on this clone: Its antigen remains unknown.

The timepoints at which blood was sampled were baseline, cycle 4 day 1, and cycle 7 day 1. Profiled with immunoSEQ multiplex PCR; TCRdb holds only in-frame clones, not every one. This sample has approximately 63,000 clones, with around 91% found just once. The sequencing here drew on CD4+ or CD8+ T cells sorted from blood, taken in a trial of the OX40 agonist ivuxolimab. The origin of this receptor is an adult with an advanced solid tumor such as melanoma, head and neck, liver or kidney cancer.

CDR3 bases: TGTGCCAGCAGTATCCCGGACAGATCCTACGAGCAGTACTTC. Its translation: CASSIPDRSYEQYF. This sequence joins TRBV28 and TRBJ2-7, with a tentative D call TRBD1 (6 bases). The CDR3 runs 14 residues. Trimming removed 5 bases from V and 1 base from J, with 12 bases in between. CDR1 is MDHEN and CDR2 is SYDVKM in the germline V gene. Full variable domain (rest looked up from reference TRBV28 and TRBJ2-7): DVKVTQSSRYLVKRTGEKVFLECVQDMDHENMFWYRQDPGLGLRLIYFSYDVKMKEKGDIPEGYSVSREKKERFSLILESASTNQTSMYLCASSIPDRSYEQYFGPGTRLTVT.